This T cell receptor (beta chain) was sequenced during a study of blood T cell repertoires in COVID-19. Participants reported their clinical history, and cohort assignment relied on those reports. V gave up 6 bases and J gave up 4 bases, with 18 bases separating them. The CDR3 has 16 amino acids. Germline values: CDR1 SGHVS, CDR2 FQNEAQ. Original data processing: Reference gene primer amplification yielded estimated nucleated cell counts. The data were produced by immunoSEQ multiplex PCR, yet TCRdb's version contains in-frame clones alone and is incomplete. D and trimming come from the DNA, and the V and J calls and clone size come from that table. The table lists about 310,000 clones, 85% of them singletons.

The specimen sequenced was PBMCs or T cells enriched from blood (not recorded which). This chain links TRBV7-8 with TRBJ2-2; maybe TRBD1 (6 bases). This receptor was identified in a woman aged 25 to 39 who had been exposed to COVID-19. The CDR3 region is CASSLQQGVSTGELFF. The CDR3 region has the DNA TGTGCCAGCAGTCTGCAACAGGGAGTGTCCACCGGGGAGCTGTTTTTT.